This T cell receptor beta chain derives from a study of T cells after yellow fever vaccination. J gave up 8 bases and V 8 bases, and 7 bases lay outside the gene matches. The CDR3 is 13 amino acids. The table lists this clonotype with a few counts. Researchers made TCR cDNA using 5'RACE template switching, and this step added a universal primer site and UMIs. MiXCR was run by TCRdb on the 5' RACE reads, yielding one entry per CDR3 protein. This table has a few hundred thousand distinct CDR3 sequences, about 15% appearing once. The TCR originated in a man between 18 and 35 years old who received the YFV17D yellow fever vaccine. Sequencing was performed on PBMCs, taken less than 6 days after the first yellow fever vaccination. V is TRBV12-3 or TRBV12-4 and J is TRBJ2-1; 9 bases agree with TRBD2. The CDR3 reads CASSSGVLYEQFF. The CDR3 region has the DNA TGTGCCAGCTCTAGCGGGGTCTTGTATGAGCAGTTCTTC.